The 29 T cell receptor beta chains listed next were all sequenced from one sample in a study of blood T cell repertoires in COVID-19 (TCRdb year 2020). Library method: the immunoSEQ multiplex PCR assay. Sourced from immuneACCESS, this table was stored by TCRdb with only in-frame sequences that have V and J called. A share of the clones is absent; for the studies checked, an unresolved V gene accounts for under half, and the remainder has no known explanation. The sample table shows about 240,000 clones, and 86% are seen once. Clones ranked in the top ten supply under 6.5% of the sample. Sample: peripheral blood. The receptor set was obtained from a man in his 60s with acute or convalescent COVID-19.

The V and J genes are TRBV19 and TRBJ2-1; 13 bases fit TRBD2. The V segment lost 8 bases and the J segment 8 bases; nucleotides outside the gene matches: 6. This CDR3 comprises 14 residues. CDR1 and CDR2 (germline): LNHDA, SQIVND (reference sequence). This chain's CDR3 is CASRTSGRSDEQFF. CDR3 DNA sequence: TGTGCCAGTCGGACTAGCGGGAGAAGCGATGAGCAGTTCTTC. Based on the CDR3 plus reference TRBV19 and TRBJ2-1, the full variable domain is DGGITQSPKYLFRKEGQNVTLSCEQNLNHDAMYWYRQDPGQGLRLIYYSQIVNDFQKGDIAEGYSVSREKKESFPLTVTSAQKNPTAFYLCASRTSGRSDEQFFGPGTRLTVL.

The chain joins TRBV28 to TRBJ1-2, with D maybe TRBD1 (6 bases). CDR1 is MDHEN and CDR2 is SYDVKM in the germline V gene. The length of the CDR3 is 15 residues. The V end lost 9 bases, the J end lost 3 bases, and 20 bases lay between the germline ends. The CDR3 nucleotides read TGTGCCAGTACGCGGACAGCAGCCCCCGACTATGGCTACACCTTC. It codes for CASTRTAAPDYGYTF.

The chain carries TRBV25-1 and TRBJ1-2; TRBD1 agrees at 8 bases. CDR1 is MGHDK and CDR2 is SYGVNS in the germline V gene. V shed 5 bases and J 7 bases; nucleotides not matched to a gene: 6. The CDR3 is 13 residues long. The CDR3 reads CASSFQGASGYTF. CDR3 DNA sequence: TGTGCCAGCAGTTTCCAGGGGGCGTCTGGCTACACCTTC.

The chain links TRBV4-2 to TRBJ1-2; tentative D call: TRBD1 (6 bases). This CDR3 is 16 amino acids long. The V end lost 0 bases, the J end lost 4 bases, and 15 bases lay between the germline ends. Germline-derived CDR1 and CDR2 are LGHNA and YNFKEQ. The CDR3 coding sequence is TGTGCCAGCAGCCAAGATTCCCGGGGGGGCGGCTATGGCTACACCTTC. Its translation: CASSQDSRGGGYGYTF.

This clone was found once. The chain joins TRBV28 to TRBJ1-5, with TRBD1 matching over 9 bases. The CDR3 runs 14 residues. Germline CDR1 MDHEN, CDR2 SYDVKM. V lost 7 bases and J lost 7; bases outside the gene matches: 8. The CDR3 is CASTEGQGRQPQHF. The CDR3 coding sequence is TGTGCCAGCACCGAGGGACAGGGCAGGCAGCCCCAGCATTTT.

V usage is TRBV2 and J usage is TRBJ2-2; 10 positions match TRBD2. This CDR3 has 14 residues. Germline V gene data show CDR1 as SNHLY and CDR2 as FYNNEI. V gave up 8 bases and J gave up 4 bases; unmatched junction bases: 4. The CDR3 DNA is TGTGCCAGCGGGGGACTAGCGATCACCGGGGAGCTGTTTTTT. As protein: CASGGLAITGELFF.

This clone was detected only once. The chain is built from TRBV4-3 and TRBJ2-2; 8 nucleotides agree with TRBD2. The germline CDR1 and CDR2 sequences are LGHNA and YSLEER. There are 21 residues in the CDR3. V gave up 1 base and J gave up 1 base; unmatched junction bases: 17. The DNA of the CDR3 is TGCGCCAGCAGCCAAGCTTACGAAAGCGGGAGAGGTAGTGGGAACACCGGGGAGCTGTTTTTT. Translating gives CASSQAYESGRGSGNTGELFF.

As concerns this clone: Distinct nucleotide sequences in the sample also encode this CDR3. The gene calls are TRBV7-9 and TRBJ2-2, with a possible D match to TRBD2 (6 bases). Deletions cut 6 bases from V and 2 bases from J, with 16 bases between. The CDR3 runs 16 residues. CDR1 and CDR2 (germline): SEHNR, FQNEAQ (reference sequence). As DNA, the CDR3 is TGTGCCAGCAGTCGAAGGGGAGGTCGAAACACCGGGGAGCTGTTTTTT. Its translation: CASSRRGGRNTGELFF.

Remarks on this clone: The identical CDR3 is also encoded by other nucleotide sequences in the sample. The chain uses TRBV11-3 and TRBJ2-1; D remains ambiguous. The CDR3 loop spans 15 amino acids. The V end lost 1 base, the J end lost 3 bases, and 10 bases lay between the germline ends. Germline values: CDR1 SGHNT, CDR2 YENEEA. The DNA of the CDR3 is TGTGCCAGCAGCTTAGTGGGCCTAAGCTACAATGAGCAGTTCTTC. Translation gives CASSLVGLSYNEQFF.

This chain joins TRBV5-4 and TRBJ1-4; D is possibly TRBD1 (5 bases). The V gene's germline CDR1 is SGHNT and CDR2 YYREEE (reference sequence). V lost 4 bases to trimming and J lost 3 bases, with 13 bases between them. The CDR3 contains 15 residues. The CDR3 here is CASSIGGAANEKLFF. CDR3 in DNA: TGTGCCAGCAGCATTGGAGGGGCGGCTAATGAAAAACTGTTTTTT. The full variable domain, with the rest looked up from reference TRBV5-4 and TRBJ1-4, is ETGVTQSPTHLIKTRGQQVTLRCSSQSGHNTVSWYQQALGQGPQFIFQYYREEENGRGNFPPRFSGLQFPNYSSELNVNALELDDSALYLCASSIGGAANEKLFFGSGTQLSVL.

The CDR3 protein is CASSRYPTSGVNTGELFF. The CDR3, as DNA: TGCGCCAGCAGTCGCTACCCGACTAGCGGGGTTAACACCGGGGAGCTGTTTTTT. V is TRBV10-2 and J is TRBJ2-2; 11 bases match TRBD2. Germline-derived CDR1 and CDR2 are WSHSY and SAAADI. With V trimmed by 5 bases and J by 2 bases, 10 bases remained unmatched. The CDR3 is made up of 18 amino acids.

The chain combines TRBV11-2 with TRBJ2-1; 9 nucleotides line up with TRBD1. The CDR3 extends over 15 amino acids. Germline V lookup: CDR1 SGHAT, CDR2 FQNNGV. The junction had 9 bases not matched to a gene; V was cut back by 5 bases and J by 7 bases. The CDR3 nucleotides are TGTGCCAGCAGCCCTCGGACAGGGGCCACTAATGAGCAGTTCTTC. Translation gives CASSPRTGATNEQFF. Filled out from reference TRBV11-2 and TRBJ2-1, the complete variable domain reads EAGVAQSPRYKIIEKRQSVAFWCNPISGHATLYWYQQILGQGPKLLIQFQNNGVVDDSQLPKDRFSAERLKGVDSTLKIQPAKLEDSAVYLCASSPRTGATNEQFFGPGTRLTVL.

The chain combines TRBV29-1 with TRBJ2-3, with D tentatively TRBD2 (5 bases). Trimming shortened V by 3 bases and J by 2 bases, and 9 bases separated the two germline ends. Germline loops: CDR1 SQVTM, CDR2 ANQGSEA. CDR3 length: 13 residues. CDR3 nucleotide sequence: TGCAGCGTTGACGGGATTCCCACAGATACGCAGTATTTT. Residues: CSVDGIPTDTQYF.

The chain recombines TRBV10-2 with TRBJ1-1; D is uncertain. The ends were cut back, 2 bases at V and 11 bases at J, with 12 bases in the middle. This CDR3 contains 12 residues. Germline CDR1 and CDR2: WSHSY and SAAADI. The CDR3 protein is CASSEGRARAFF. CDR3 sequence (DNA): TGCGCCAGCAGTGAGGGGCGGGCGCGGGCTTTCTTT.

V usage is TRBV12-3 or TRBV12-4 and J usage is TRBJ1-1; weak D call: TRBD1 (6 bases). Trimming pared 5 bases from V and 1 base from J, leaving 8 bases between. The CDR3 totals 13 residues. The CDR3 loop reads CASSGGRNTEAFF. Written as DNA, the CDR3 is TGTGCCAGCAGTGGGGGCAGGAACACTGAAGCTTTCTTT.

This clone showed up just once. The genes are TRBV28 and TRBJ2-7; D is possibly TRBD1 (6 bases). Germline V gives CDR1 MDHEN, CDR2 SYDVKM. This CDR3 is built from 14 residues. The V end lost 5 bases, the J end lost 7 bases, and 18 bases lay between the germline ends. The chain's CDR3 is CASSPGHRRGEQYF. The CDR3 region has the DNA TGTGCCAGCAGTCCGGGACATCGGCGAGGGGAGCAGTACTTC.

The chain recombines TRBV5-8 with TRBJ1-2; 7 nucleotides align to TRBD1. The CDR3 runs 11 residues. Germline trimming cut 4 bases from V and 10 bases from J; bases unmatched to any gene: 4. The germline gives CDR1 SGHTS, CDR2 YDEGEE. The CDR3 here is CASSRTGDYTF. The CDR3 bases are TGTGCCAGCAGCCGAACAGGGGACTACACCTTC.

This clone was seen more than once but under ten times. The chain uses TRBV9 and TRBJ1-3; TRBD1 is a possible D gene (5 bases). V was trimmed by 0 bases and J by 4 bases, leaving 11 bases between them. CDR3 length: 15 amino acids. In germline, CDR1 is SGDLS, CDR2 YYNGEE. CDR3 amino acids: CASSVEGREGNTIYF. The CDR3 DNA sequence: TGTGCCAGCAGCGTAGAGGGGAGGGAGGGAAACACCATATATTTT.

The rearrangement uses TRBV5-4 and TRBJ2-7; TRBD2 agrees at 7 bases. The germline V gene has CDR1 SGHNT and CDR2 YYREEE (reference sequence). After removal of 3 bases from V and 5 bases from J, the junction contained 5 bases not matched to a gene. The CDR3 consists of 13 residues. CDR3 bases: TGTGCCAGCAGCTCGACTAGCTACCACGAGCAGTACTTC. Residues: CASSSTSYHEQYF. Full variable domain (remainder filled in from reference TRBV5-4 and TRBJ2-7): ETGVTQSPTHLIKTRGQQVTLRCSSQSGHNTVSWYQQALGQGPQFIFQYYREEENGRGNFPPRFSGLQFPNYSSELNVNALELDDSALYLCASSSTSYHEQYFGPGTRLTVT.

This clone was detected only once. The junction departs from the called germline gene at one end, perhaps through a read error. J is TRBJ2-7 and V is TRBV7-2, with 9 bases that match TRBD1. CDR1 and CDR2 from the germline V gene are SGHTA and FQGNSA. This CDR3 comprises 14 residues. CDR3 coding DNA: TGTGCCGGCAGCTCCGGGACAGGGTACTACGAGCAGTACTTC. Its translation is CAGSSGTGYYEQYF.

This rearrangement joins TRBV4-3 to TRBJ1-5, with D possibly matching TRBD1 (5 bases). CDR1 is LGHNA and CDR2 is YSLEER in the germline V gene. V was pared by 5 bases and J by 0 bases, with 11 bases between. The CDR3 is made up of 15 amino acids. The CDR3 spells CASSRTSDSNQPQHF. As DNA, the CDR3 is TGCGCCAGCAGCAGGACATCAGATAGCAATCAGCCCCAGCATTTT.

The V and J genes are TRBV6-1 and TRBJ1-1, with 7 bases matching TRBD1. The V gene end was trimmed by 1 base and the J gene end by 1 base; junction bases not matched to a gene: 0. From germline, CDR1 is MNHNS and CDR2 SASEGT. The CDR3 runs to 14 residues. CDR3 sequence (DNA): TGTGCCAGCAGTGAAGACAGGGGGAACACTGAAGCTTTCTTT. Translated: CASSEDRGNTEAFF.

The chain recombines TRBV6-4 with TRBJ2-2, with a possible D match to TRBD2 (6 bases). V was cut by 0 bases and J by 6 bases, with 14 bases left in between. CDR1 is MRHNA and CDR2 is SNTAGT in the germline V gene. This CDR3 is built from 16 residues. CDR3 protein: CASSDSPGARSGELFF. The CDR3 DNA follows: TGTGCCAGCAGTGACTCACCGGGAGCTAGGTCCGGGGAGCTGTTTTTT.

This clone was seen only a few times. The rearrangement uses TRBV15 and TRBJ1-6, with D possibly matching TRBD1 (5 bases). Trimming removed 2 bases at V and 5 bases at J, with 13 bases between. The CDR3 runs to 16 residues. CDR1 is LNHNV, CDR2 YYDKDF, per germline (reference sequence). CDR3 DNA: TGTGCCACCAGCAGATTCGGAGGGACGAATAATTCACCCCTCCACTTT. Encoded protein: CATSRFGGTNNSPLHF.

The rearrangement uses TRBV5-4 and TRBJ2-7; tentative D call: TRBD1 (6 bases). Germline CDR1 and CDR2: SGHNT and YYREEE (reference sequence). This CDR3 has 13 amino acids. Between the trimmed V and J ends, which lost 3 bases and 3 bases, there was a span of 10 bases. CDR3 nucleotides: TGTGCCAGCAGCTCCGGACAGCGCTACGAGCAGTACTTC. This encodes CASSSGQRYEQYF.

The chain combines TRBV5-1 with TRBJ2-7, with 8 bases aligning to TRBD1. The trim removed 4 bases at V and 2 bases at J, leaving 8 bases unmatched. CDR1 SGHRS and CDR2 YFSETQ come from the germline V gene. This CDR3 is built from 15 residues. DNA for the CDR3: TGCGCCAGCAGCCAGCAGACAGGGGTCGCCTACGAGCAGTACTTC. The encoded protein is CASSQQTGVAYEQYF.

CDR3 sequence (DNA): TGTGCCATCAGTGGGACAGTAAAGAACTATGGCTACACCTTC. The encoded protein is CAISGTVKNYGYTF. The rearrangement joins TRBV10-3 to TRBJ1-2; tentatively, D is TRBD1 (6 bases). The length of the CDR3 is 14 residues. V was pared by 4 bases and J by 2 bases, with 11 bases between. From germline, CDR1 is ENHRY and CDR2 SYGVKD.

The V gene is TRBV24-1, the J gene TRBJ2-2; 14 bases match TRBD2. V shed 3 bases, J shed 5 bases, and the junction held 7 bases outside the gene matches. Germline V lookup: CDR1 KGHDR, CDR2 SFDVKD. This CDR3 has 18 residues. The CDR3 nucleotides read TGTGCCACCAGTGATGATTTTGGACTAGCGGGAGGTACCGGGGAGCTGTTTTTT. It is translated as CATSDDFGLAGGTGELFF.

This clone was seen once. The gene calls are TRBV27 and TRBJ2-1; D is perhaps TRBD2 (6 bases). V was clipped by 0 bases and J by 14 bases, with 20 bases between them. From germline, CDR1 is MNHEY and CDR2 SMNVEV (reference sequence). CDR3 length: 15 residues. The CDR3 coding sequence is TGTGCCAGCAGTTTATCCCCTAGACCGGGGACTGTCGAGTTCTTC. This sequence encodes CASSLSPRPGTVEFF.